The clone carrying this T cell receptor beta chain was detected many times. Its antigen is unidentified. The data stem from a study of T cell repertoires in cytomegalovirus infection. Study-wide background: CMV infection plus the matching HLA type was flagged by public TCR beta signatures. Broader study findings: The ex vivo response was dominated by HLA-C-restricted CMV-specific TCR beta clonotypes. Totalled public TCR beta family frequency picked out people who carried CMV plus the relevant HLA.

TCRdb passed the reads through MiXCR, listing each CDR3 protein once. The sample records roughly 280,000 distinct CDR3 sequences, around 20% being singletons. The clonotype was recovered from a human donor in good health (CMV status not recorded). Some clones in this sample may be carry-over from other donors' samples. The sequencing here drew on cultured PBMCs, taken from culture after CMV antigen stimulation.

The DNA for the CDR3 is TGTGCCAGCAGCTTAGAAGGCGGAGGGGCCGAGACCGGGGAGCTGTTTTTT. This sequence encodes CASSLEGGGAETGELFF. J is TRBJ2-2 and V is TRBV7-6; TRBD2 is a possible D gene (6 bases). The CDR3 consists of 17 residues. Germline CDR1 is SGHVS and CDR2 is FNYEAQ. The V end was cut by 1 base, the J end by 5 bases, with 17 bases between.